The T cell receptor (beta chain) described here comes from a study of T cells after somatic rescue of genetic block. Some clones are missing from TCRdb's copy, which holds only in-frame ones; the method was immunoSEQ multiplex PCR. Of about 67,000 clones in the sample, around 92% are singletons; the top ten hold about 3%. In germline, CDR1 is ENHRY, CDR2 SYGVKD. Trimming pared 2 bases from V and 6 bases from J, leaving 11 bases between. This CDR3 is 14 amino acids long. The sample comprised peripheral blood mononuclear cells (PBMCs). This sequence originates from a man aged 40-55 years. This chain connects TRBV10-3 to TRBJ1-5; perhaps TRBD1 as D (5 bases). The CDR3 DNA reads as TGTGCCATCAGTGAGGATGGGGGTTCTCAGCCCCAGCATTTT. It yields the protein CAISEDGGSQPQHF.